The clone carrying this TCR beta chain was recorded at least ten times. Exclusion of a patient resulted from uncontrolled infection, other autoimmune disease, pregnancy or lactation. The entry originates in a study of T cells in Graves' hyperthyroidism and ophthalmopathy. CDR3 length equals 18 residues. The V gene end was trimmed by 1 base and the J gene end by 3 bases; junction bases not matched to a gene: 9. In germline, CDR1 is SEHNR, CDR2 FQNEAQ (reference sequence). Using RNA transcripts as the source, TCR beta CDR3 regions were amplified. HTBI primers drove first-round RT-PCR of the TCR CDR3. TCRdb ran MiXCR on the multiplex PCR reads and lists one entry per CDR3 protein. Of around 400,000 distinct CDR3 sequences in the sample, about 16% are singletons; the top ten hold roughly a fifth.

The receptor was isolated from a woman aged 60-70 years with Graves' ophthalmopathy. The material sequenced was blood. The chain carries TRBV7-9 and TRBJ1-4; 9 bases line up with TRBD1. The CDR3 DNA is TGTGCCAGCAGCTTAGTAAGGGGACAGGGATCGGCTAATGAAAAACTGTTTTTT. The encoded protein is CASSLVRGQGSANEKLFF. Looking up the rest from reference TRBV7-9 and TRBJ1-4 gives the full variable domain: DTGVSQNPRHKITKRGQNVTFRCDPISEHNRLYWYRQTLGQGPEFLTYFQNEAQLEKSRLLSDRFSAERPKGSFSTLEIQRTEQGDSAMYLCASSLVRGQGSANEKLFFGSGTQLSVL.